This T cell receptor beta chain was sequenced in a study of CD8+ T cells in alopecia areata. Study-wide background: Twice a day, 5 to 10 mg of oral tofacitinib was administered to treated patients. Regarding the study as a whole: On tofacitinib, scalp clonality and expanded CD8+ clones among top 100 fell significantly. In scalp and blood during tofacitinib, many expanded lesional clones persisted.

A remark on this clone: Its antigen remains unknown.

RNA was extracted and reverse transcribed into cDNA as the sequencing template. Some clones are missing from TCRdb's copy, which holds only in-frame ones; the method was immunoSEQ multiplex PCR. The sample holds some 170,000 clones, roughly 50% seen once. Treatment reported: oral pan-JAK inhibitor, 5-10 mg twice daily. The source material was CD8+ T cells sorted from blood, sampled at week 24, from a patient treated with tofacitinib. The sequence was obtained from a human donor with alopecia areata.

CDR3 amino acids: CASSQEAVMWNTEAFF. The CDR3 DNA follows: TGTGCCAGCAGCCAAGAAGCGGTAATGTGGAACACTGAAGCTTTCTTT. This sequence joins TRBV14 and TRBJ1-1; no clear D gene. The CDR3 sequence is 16 residues long. The V gene lost 0 bases and the J gene lost 1 base, with 12 bases spanning the gap. Germline CDR1 and CDR2: SGHDN and FVKESK.